This T cell receptor beta chain comes out of a study of blood T cell repertoires in COVID-19. Clones were read by immunoSEQ multiplex PCR, and TCRdb kept only the in-frame ones, dropping some. The data contain fewer than 350,000 clones, under 95% of them singletons. J lost 0 bases, V lost 4 bases, and 5 bases had no gene match. This CDR3 comprises 15 residues. In germline, CDR1 is MDHEN, CDR2 SYDVKM. This TCR came from a man aged 40-50 years who had been exposed to COVID-19. The chain links TRBV28 to TRBJ2-7; 8 nucleotides match TRBD1. Input material: PBMCs or T cells enriched from blood (not recorded which). CDR3 nucleotide sequence: TGTGCCAGCAGTTCTAACAGGGGGTTCTCCTACGAGCAGTACTTC. Its protein product is CASSSNRGFSYEQYF.